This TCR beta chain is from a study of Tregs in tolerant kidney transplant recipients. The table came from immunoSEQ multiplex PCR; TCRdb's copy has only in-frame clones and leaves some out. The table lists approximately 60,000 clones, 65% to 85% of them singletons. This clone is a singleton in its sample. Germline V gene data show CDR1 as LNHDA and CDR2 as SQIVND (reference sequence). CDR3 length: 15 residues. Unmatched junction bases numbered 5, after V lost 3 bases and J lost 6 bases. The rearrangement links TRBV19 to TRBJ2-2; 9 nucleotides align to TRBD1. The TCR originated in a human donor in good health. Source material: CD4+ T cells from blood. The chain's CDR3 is CASSMGTGRPGELFF. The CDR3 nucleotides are TGTGCCAGTAGTATGGGGACAGGGAGACCCGGGGAGCTGTTTTTT.